These 15 T cell receptor beta chains share one sample of origin, sequenced in a study of early T cells in non-severe SARS-CoV-2 infection (dated by TCRdb to the early 2020s). The method was 5' RACE. The instrument was a NextSeq 500. TCRdb redid the processing of the public reads, applying fastp at Q25 and MiXCR, and retained in-frame beta chains. Entries that share a CDR3 protein sequence are merged under the most common genes and DNA. Across this sample there are about 98,000 distinct CDR3 sequences, with approximately 15% seen only once. The top ten hold roughly 7.2% of the sample. The specimen was whole blood. Receptors originate from an adult who was a healthcare worker with PCR-confirmed SARS-CoV-2 infection or an uninfected control (not recorded which).

In this sample, this clonotype turned up a few times. The V and J genes are TRBV3-1 and TRBJ2-7; D ambiguous. Germline V gene sequence: CDR1 LGHDT, CDR2 YNNKEL (reference sequence). Trimming took 1 base from V and 5 from J, leaving 12 bases between them. The CDR3 runs 14 residues. In nucleotides, the CDR3 is TGTGCCAGCAGCCAAGTCGGTCTATACGACGAGCAGTACTTC. This translates into CASSQVGLYDEQYF.

This clonotype was detected only a few times. The rearrangement uses TRBV5-6 and TRBJ1-1; 8 bases are a match to TRBD1. The CDR3 contains 14 residues. The germline V gene has CDR1 SGHDT and CDR2 YYEEEE. The V and J ends lost 1 base and 5 bases, in that order; junction bases with no gene match: 4. The CDR3 protein is CASSLYGQGTEAFF. CDR3 in DNA: TGTGCCAGCAGCTTGTATGGACAGGGAACTGAAGCTTTCTTT.

The chain has TRBV12-5 and TRBJ2-1; 7 nucleotides line up with TRBD1. CDR3 length: 16 amino acids. The V segment lost 0 bases and the J segment 4 bases; nucleotides outside the gene matches: 6. CDR1 LGHNT and CDR2 FRNRAP come from the germline V gene. Here the CDR3 reads CASGLVLGTAYNEQFF. Written as DNA, the CDR3 is TGTGCTAGTGGTTTGGTACTGGGGACAGCTTACAATGAGCAGTTCTTC.

This clonotype was counted at least ten times. This chain links TRBV7-9 with TRBJ1-1; a possible D gene is TRBD1 (5 bases). Trimming left V 5 bases short and J 0 bases short, with 10 bases between. The V gene's germline CDR1 is SEHNR and CDR2 FQNEAQ (reference sequence). This CDR3 is 14 amino acids long. CDR3 bases: TGTGCCAGCAGCGTAGACAGCCTGAACACTGAAGCTTTCTTT. It codes for CASSVDSLNTEAFF.

This clonotype has ten or more counts. V usage is TRBV29-1 and J usage is TRBJ2-5; D unresolved. Germline-derived CDR1 and CDR2 are SQVTM and ANQGSEA. The CDR3 contains 10 residues. Trimming took 5 bases from V and 4 from J, leaving 5 bases between them. The CDR3 loop is CSVLIETQYF. The DNA of the CDR3 is TGCAGCGTTCTTATAGAGACCCAGTACTTC.

The V call is TRBV30, the J call TRBJ2-3; 10 bases fit TRBD2. The V and J ends lost 0 bases and 1 base, in that order; junction bases with no gene match: 10. The length of the CDR3 is 18 residues. The germline CDR1 and CDR2 sequences are GTSNPN and SVGIG (reference sequence). The CDR3 loop is CAWSVWASGSVGTDTQYF. CDR3 in DNA: TGTGCCTGGAGTGTGTGGGCTAGCGGGAGTGTCGGCACAGATACGCAGTATTTT. The variable domain in full, completed from reference TRBV30 and TRBJ2-3, reads SQTIHQWPATLVQPVGSPLSLECTVEGTSNPNLYWYRQAAGRGLQLLFYSVGIGQISSEVPQNLSASRPQDRQFILSSKKLLLSDSGFYLCAWSVWASGSVGTDTQYFGPGTRLTVL.

The gene calls are TRBV29-1 and TRBJ1-1; D call uncertain. The germline V and J ends were trimmed by 1 base and 1 base, with 7 bases remaining between them. The CDR3 runs to 13 residues. Per the germline V gene, CDR1 is SQVTM and CDR2 is ANQGSEA. CDR3 DNA sequence: TGCAGCGTTGAAGGGGTGGGGAACACTGAAGCTTTCTTT. This codes for CSVEGVGNTEAFF.

V is TRBV6-6 and J is TRBJ2-4; D not resolved. V lost 6 bases to trimming and J lost 3 bases, with 15 bases between them. The germline V gene has CDR1 MNHNY and CDR2 SVGAGI (reference sequence). The length of the CDR3 is 15 residues. CDR3 residues: CASSSRNTGKNIQYF. The DNA for the CDR3 is TGTGCCAGCAGCTCCAGAAACACGGGCAAAAACATTCAGTACTTC.

This clonotype turned up a few times. The genes are TRBV27 and TRBJ2-3; D remains ambiguous. Germline assignment: CDR1 MNHEY and CDR2 SMNVEV (reference sequence). The CDR3 runs 16 residues. V was clipped by 3 bases and J by 0 bases, with 13 bases between them. The CDR3 loop is CASSLQLLTSTDTQYF. The CDR3 DNA reads as TGTGCCAGCAGTTTGCAGCTCCTAACTAGCACAGATACGCAGTATTTT.

The gene calls are TRBV29-1 and TRBJ1-1; D may be TRBD1 (5 bases). Germline V CDR1 and CDR2: SQVTM, ANQGSEA. The CDR3 is 11 amino acids. V lost 1 base to trimming and J lost 6 bases, with 6 bases between them. The CDR3: CSVEGQPEAFF. The CDR3, as DNA: TGCAGCGTTGAAGGACAGCCTGAAGCTTTCTTT. Drawing the rest from reference TRBV29-1 and TRBJ1-1, the complete variable domain is SAVISQKPSRDICQRGTSLTIQCQVDSQVTMMFWYRQQPGQSLTLIATANQGSEATYESGFVIDKFPISRPNLTFSTLTVSNMSPEDSSIYLCSVEGQPEAFFGQGTRLTVV.

The CDR3 sequence is CASSFNWAGAKDETQYF. In DNA, the CDR3 is TGTGCCAGCAGCTTTAATTGGGCGGGAGCAAAGGACGAGACCCAGTACTTC. This sequence joins TRBV5-5 and TRBJ2-5; 7 positions agree with TRBD2. With 2 bases clipped from V and 5 bases from J, the junction kept 15 bases outside the gene matches. The CDR3 is made up of 17 amino acids. Germline-derived CDR1 and CDR2 are SGHKS and YYEKEE (reference sequence).

In this sample, this clonotype turned up a few times. The rearrangement uses TRBV28 and TRBJ2-5; D may correspond to TRBD1 or TRBD2 (5 bases each). Germline V gene data show CDR1 as MDHEN and CDR2 as SYDVKM. With 9 bases removed from V and 1 base from J, the gap between germline ends came to 15 bases. This CDR3 has 14 amino acids. The chain's CDR3 is CASKAPGRQETQYF. The CDR3 DNA reads as TGTGCCAGTAAGGCGCCGGGACGCCAAGAGACCCAGTACTTC.

This clonotype showed up just a few times. The CDR3 coding sequence is TGTGCCAGCAGCGGTGACAGTATAAGCAATCAGCCCCAGCATTTT. Its translation is CASSGDSISNQPQHF. This chain links TRBV12-3 or TRBV12-4 with TRBJ1-5, with D maybe TRBD1 (5 bases). The CDR3 length is 15 residues. The V end lost 6 bases, the J end lost 1 base, and 13 bases lay between the germline ends.

CDR3 residues: CASSDRTSGASDGELFF. The CDR3 bases are TGTGCCAGCAGTGACAGGACTAGCGGGGCCTCAGACGGGGAGCTGTTTTTT. The rearrangement uses TRBV6-1 and TRBJ2-2, with 12 bases lining up with TRBD2. This CDR3 has 17 residues. Looked up from germline, CDR1 is MNHNS and CDR2 is SASEGT. Trimming removed 3 bases from V and 7 bases from J; junction bases left unmatched: 9.

This clonotype turned up a few times. This chain uses TRBV7-9 with TRBJ2-7; TRBD1 matches 10 bases. The CDR3 length is 15 residues. V trimming: 7 bases; J trimming: 5 bases; junction bases outside the gene matches: 11. The germline gives CDR1 SEHNR, CDR2 FQNEAQ (reference sequence). CDR3 region: CASTLWTGGNNEQYF. The DNA of the CDR3 is TGTGCCAGCACCCTATGGACAGGGGGAAACAACGAGCAGTACTTC.